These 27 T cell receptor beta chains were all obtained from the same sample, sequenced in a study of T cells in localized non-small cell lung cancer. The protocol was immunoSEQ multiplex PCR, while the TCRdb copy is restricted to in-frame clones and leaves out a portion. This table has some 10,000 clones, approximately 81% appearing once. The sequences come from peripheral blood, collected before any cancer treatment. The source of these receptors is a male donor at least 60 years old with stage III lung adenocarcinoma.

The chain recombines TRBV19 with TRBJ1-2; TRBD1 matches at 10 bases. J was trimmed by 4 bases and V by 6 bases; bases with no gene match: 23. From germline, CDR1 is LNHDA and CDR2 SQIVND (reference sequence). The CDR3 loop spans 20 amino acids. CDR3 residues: CASSSWAKGQGDQLFYGYTF. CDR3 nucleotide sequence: TGTGCCAGTAGCTCATGGGCTAAAGGACAGGGGGATCAACTATTCTATGGCTACACCTTC.

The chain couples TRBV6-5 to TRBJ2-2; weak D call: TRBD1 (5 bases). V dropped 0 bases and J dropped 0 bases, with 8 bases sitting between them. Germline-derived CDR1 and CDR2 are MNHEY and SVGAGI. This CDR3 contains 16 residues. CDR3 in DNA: TGTGCCAGCAGTTACTCGACAGATACGAACACCGGGGAGCTGTTTTTT. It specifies CASSYSTDTNTGELFF.

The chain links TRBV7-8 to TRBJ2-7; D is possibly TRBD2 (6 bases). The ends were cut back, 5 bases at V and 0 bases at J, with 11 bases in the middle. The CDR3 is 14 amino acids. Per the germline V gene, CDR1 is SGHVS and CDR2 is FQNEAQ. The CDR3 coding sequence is TGTGCCAGCAGCCCAGGCGGGGACTCCTACGAGCAGTACTTC. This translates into CASSPGGDSYEQYF.

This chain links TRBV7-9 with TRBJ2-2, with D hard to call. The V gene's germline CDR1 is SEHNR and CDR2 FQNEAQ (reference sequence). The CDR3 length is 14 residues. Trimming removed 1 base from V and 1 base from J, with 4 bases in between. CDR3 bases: TGTGCCAGCAGCTTAGGGGGGAACACCGGGGAGCTGTTTTTT. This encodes CASSLGGNTGELFF. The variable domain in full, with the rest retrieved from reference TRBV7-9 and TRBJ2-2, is DTGVSQNPRHKITKRGQNVTFRCDPISEHNRLYWYRQTLGQGPEFLTYFQNEAQLEKSRLLSDRFSAERPKGSFSTLEIQRTEQGDSAMYLCASSLGGNTGELFFGEGSRLTVL.

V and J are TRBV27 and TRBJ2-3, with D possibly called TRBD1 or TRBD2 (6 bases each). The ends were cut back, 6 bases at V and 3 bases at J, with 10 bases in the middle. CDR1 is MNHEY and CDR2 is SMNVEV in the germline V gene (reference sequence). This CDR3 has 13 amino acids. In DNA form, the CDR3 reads TGTGCCAGCAGGTTAGGGGGGACAGATACGCAGTATTTT. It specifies CASRLGGTDTQYF.

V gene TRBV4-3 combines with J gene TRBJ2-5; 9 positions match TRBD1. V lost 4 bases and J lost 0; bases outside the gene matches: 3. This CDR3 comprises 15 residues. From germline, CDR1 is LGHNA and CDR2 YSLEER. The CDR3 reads CASSLDRGYQETQYF. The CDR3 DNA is TGCGCCAGCAGCCTGGACAGGGGATACCAAGAGACCCAGTACTTC.

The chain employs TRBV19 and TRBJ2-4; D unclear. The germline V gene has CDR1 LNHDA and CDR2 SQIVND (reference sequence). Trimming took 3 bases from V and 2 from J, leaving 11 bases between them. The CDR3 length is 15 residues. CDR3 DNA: TGTGCCAGTAGTATGGGCGGAACCTCCAAAAACATTCAGTACTTC. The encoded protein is CASSMGGTSKNIQYF.

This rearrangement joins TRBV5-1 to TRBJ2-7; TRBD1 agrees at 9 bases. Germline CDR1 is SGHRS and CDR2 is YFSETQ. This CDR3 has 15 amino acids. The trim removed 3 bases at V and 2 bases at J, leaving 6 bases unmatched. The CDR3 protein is CASSWGQGPTYEQYF. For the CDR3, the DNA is TGCGCCAGCAGCTGGGGACAGGGTCCCACCTACGAGCAGTACTTC. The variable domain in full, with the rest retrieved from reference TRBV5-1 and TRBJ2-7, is KAGVTQTPRYLIKTRGQQVTLSCSPISGHRSVSWYQQTPGQGLQFLFEYFSETQRNKGNFPGRFSGRQFSNSRSEMNVSTLELGDSALYLCASSWGQGPTYEQYFGPGTRLTVT.

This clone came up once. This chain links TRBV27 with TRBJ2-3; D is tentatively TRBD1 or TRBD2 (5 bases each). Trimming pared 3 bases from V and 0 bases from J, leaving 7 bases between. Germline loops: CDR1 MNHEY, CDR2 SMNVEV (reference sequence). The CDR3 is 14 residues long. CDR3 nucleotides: TGTGCCAGCAGTTTGGGACGGAGCACAGATACGCAGTATTTT. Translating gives CASSLGRSTDTQYF.

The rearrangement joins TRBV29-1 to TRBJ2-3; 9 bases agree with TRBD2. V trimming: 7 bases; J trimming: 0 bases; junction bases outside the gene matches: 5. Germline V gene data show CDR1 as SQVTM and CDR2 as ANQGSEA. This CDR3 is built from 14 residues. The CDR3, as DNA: TGCAGCGCAGTTCTAGCGGGGAGCACAGATACGCAGTATTTT. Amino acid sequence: CSAVLAGSTDTQYF.

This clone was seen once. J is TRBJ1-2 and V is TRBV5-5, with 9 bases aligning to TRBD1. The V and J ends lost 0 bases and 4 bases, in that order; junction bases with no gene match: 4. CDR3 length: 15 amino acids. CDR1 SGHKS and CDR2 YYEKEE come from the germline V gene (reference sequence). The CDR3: CASSLGGQGRYGYTF. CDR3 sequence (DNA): TGTGCCAGCAGCTTGGGGGGACAGGGTCGCTATGGCTACACCTTC.

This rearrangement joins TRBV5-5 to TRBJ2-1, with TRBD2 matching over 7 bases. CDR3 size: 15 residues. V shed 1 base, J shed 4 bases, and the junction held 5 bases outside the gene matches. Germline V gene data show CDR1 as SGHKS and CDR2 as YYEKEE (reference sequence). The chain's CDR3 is CASSLRLAAYNEQFF. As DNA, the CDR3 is TGTGCCAGCAGCTTGCGGCTAGCGGCTTACAATGAGCAGTTCTTC. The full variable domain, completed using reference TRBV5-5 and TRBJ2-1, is DAGVTQSPTHLIKTRGQQVTLRCSPISGHKSVSWYQQVLGQGPQFIFQYYEKEERGRGNFPDRFSARQFPNYSSELNVNALLLGDSALYLCASSLRLAAYNEQFFGPGTRLTVL.

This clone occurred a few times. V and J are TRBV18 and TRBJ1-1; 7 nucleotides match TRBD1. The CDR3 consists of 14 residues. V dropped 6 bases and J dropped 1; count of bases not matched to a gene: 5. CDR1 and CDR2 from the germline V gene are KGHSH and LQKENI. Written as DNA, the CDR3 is TGTGCCAGCTCCCCGGGACAGAAGAACACTGAAGCTTTCTTT. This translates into CASSPGQKNTEAFF.

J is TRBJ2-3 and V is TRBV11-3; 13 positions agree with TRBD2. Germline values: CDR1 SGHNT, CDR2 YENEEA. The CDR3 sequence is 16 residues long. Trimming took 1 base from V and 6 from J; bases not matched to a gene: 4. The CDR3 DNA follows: TGTGCCAGCAGCTTAGGACTAGCGGGGGGCGGTGATACGCAGTATTTT. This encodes CASSLGLAGGGDTQYF. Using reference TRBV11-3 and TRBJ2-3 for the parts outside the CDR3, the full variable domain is EAGVVQSPRYKIIEKKQPVAFWCNPISGHNTLYWYLQNLGQGPELLIRYENEEAVDDSQLPKDRFSAERLKGVDSTLKIQPAELGDSAVYLCASSLGLAGGGDTQYFGPGTRLTVL.

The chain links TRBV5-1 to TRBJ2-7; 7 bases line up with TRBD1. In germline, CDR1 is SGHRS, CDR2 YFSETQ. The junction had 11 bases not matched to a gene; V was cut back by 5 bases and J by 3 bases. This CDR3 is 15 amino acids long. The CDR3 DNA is TGCGCCAGCAGAAGAGTGGGACAGCCTATCTACGAGCAGTACTTC. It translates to CASRRVGQPIYEQYF. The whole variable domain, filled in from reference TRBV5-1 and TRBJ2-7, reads KAGVTQTPRYLIKTRGQQVTLSCSPISGHRSVSWYQQTPGQGLQFLFEYFSETQRNKGNFPGRFSGRQFSNSRSEMNVSTLELGDSALYLCASRRVGQPIYEQYFGPGTRLTVT.

In DNA, the CDR3 is TGTGCCAGCAGTGTTACTAGCGGGAGGTACGAGCAGTACTTC. The encoded protein is CASSVTSGRYEQYF. V is TRBV28 and J is TRBJ2-7; 12 bases align to TRBD2. The ends lost 5 bases at V and 4 bases at J; junction bases unmatched: 3. Germline CDR1 reads MDHEN; CDR2 reads SYDVKM. The CDR3 has 14 residues.

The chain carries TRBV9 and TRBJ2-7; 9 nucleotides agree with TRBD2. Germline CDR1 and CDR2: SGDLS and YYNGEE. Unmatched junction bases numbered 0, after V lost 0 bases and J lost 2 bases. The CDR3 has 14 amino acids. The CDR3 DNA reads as TGTGCCAGCAGCGTAGGCGGGAGGGCCTACGAGCAGTACTTC. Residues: CASSVGGRAYEQYF.

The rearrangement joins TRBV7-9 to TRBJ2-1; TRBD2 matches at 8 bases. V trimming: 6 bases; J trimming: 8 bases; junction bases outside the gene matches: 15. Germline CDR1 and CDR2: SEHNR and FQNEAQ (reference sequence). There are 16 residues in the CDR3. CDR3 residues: CASRFSGGGRTDEQFF. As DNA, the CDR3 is TGTGCCAGCAGGTTTAGTGGCGGGGGGCGGACCGATGAGCAGTTCTTC.

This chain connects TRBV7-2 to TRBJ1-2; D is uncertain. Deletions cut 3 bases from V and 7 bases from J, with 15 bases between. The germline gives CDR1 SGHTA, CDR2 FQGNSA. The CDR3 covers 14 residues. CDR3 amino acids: CASSFQEGLRGYTF. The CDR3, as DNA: TGTGCCAGCAGCTTTCAAGAGGGATTGCGTGGCTACACCTTC.

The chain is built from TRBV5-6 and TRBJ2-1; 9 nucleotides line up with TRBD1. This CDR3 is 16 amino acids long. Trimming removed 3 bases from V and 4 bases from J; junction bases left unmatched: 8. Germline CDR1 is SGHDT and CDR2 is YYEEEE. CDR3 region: CASSSSDRGYYNEQFF. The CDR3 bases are TGTGCCAGCAGCTCCTCTGACAGGGGGTATTACAATGAGCAGTTCTTC.

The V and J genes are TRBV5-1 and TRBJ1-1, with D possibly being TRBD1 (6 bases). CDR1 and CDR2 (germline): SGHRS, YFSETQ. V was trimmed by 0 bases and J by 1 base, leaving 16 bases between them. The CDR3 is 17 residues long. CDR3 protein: CASSLVRGTAKNTEAFF. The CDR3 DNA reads TGCGCCAGCAGCTTGGTTAGGGGGACGGCTAAGAACACTGAAGCTTTCTTT.

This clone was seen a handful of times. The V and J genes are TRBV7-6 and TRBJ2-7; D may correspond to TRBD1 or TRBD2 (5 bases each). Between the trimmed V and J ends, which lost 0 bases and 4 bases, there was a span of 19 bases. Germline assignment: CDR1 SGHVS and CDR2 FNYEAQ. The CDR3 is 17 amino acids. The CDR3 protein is CASSLATGTAGRYEQYF. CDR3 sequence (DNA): TGTGCCAGCAGCTTAGCGACCGGGACCGCTGGTCGGTACGAGCAGTACTTC.

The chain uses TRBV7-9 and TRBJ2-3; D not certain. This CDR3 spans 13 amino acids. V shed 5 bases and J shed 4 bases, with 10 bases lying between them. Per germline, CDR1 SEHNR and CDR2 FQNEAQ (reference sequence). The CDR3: CASSLGNADTQYF. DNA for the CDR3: TGTGCCAGCAGCCTAGGTAACGCAGATACGCAGTATTTT.

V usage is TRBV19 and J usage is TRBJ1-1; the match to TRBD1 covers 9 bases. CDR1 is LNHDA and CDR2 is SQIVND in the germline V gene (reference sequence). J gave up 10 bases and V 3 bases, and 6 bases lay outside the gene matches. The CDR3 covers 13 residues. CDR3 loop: CASSMDRGRVAFF. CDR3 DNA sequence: TGTGCCAGTAGTATGGACAGGGGCCGGGTAGCTTTCTTT.

The CDR3 is CASSRGYSGNTIYF. As DNA, the CDR3 is TGTGCCAGCAGCCGGGGCTACTCTGGAAACACCATATATTTT. This sequence joins TRBV5-8 and TRBJ1-3, with D perhaps TRBD1 (5 bases). Germline V gives CDR1 SGHTS, CDR2 YDEGEE. This CDR3 is 14 amino acids long. Trimming removed 4 bases from V and 0 bases from J, with 8 bases in between.

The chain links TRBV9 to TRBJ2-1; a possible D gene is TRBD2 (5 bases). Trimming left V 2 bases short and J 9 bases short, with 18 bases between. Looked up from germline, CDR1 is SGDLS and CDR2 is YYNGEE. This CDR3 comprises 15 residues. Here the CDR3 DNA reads TGTGCCAGCAGCGTCCTAGATACTAGGTTTGGTGAGCAGTTCTTC. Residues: CASSVLDTRFGEQFF.

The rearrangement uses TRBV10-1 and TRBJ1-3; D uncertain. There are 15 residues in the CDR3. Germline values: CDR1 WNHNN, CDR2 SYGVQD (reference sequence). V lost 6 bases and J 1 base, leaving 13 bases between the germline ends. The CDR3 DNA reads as TGCGCCAGCAGGAGCGGGTGGGAATCTGGAAACACCATATATTTT. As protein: CASRSGWESGNTIYF.